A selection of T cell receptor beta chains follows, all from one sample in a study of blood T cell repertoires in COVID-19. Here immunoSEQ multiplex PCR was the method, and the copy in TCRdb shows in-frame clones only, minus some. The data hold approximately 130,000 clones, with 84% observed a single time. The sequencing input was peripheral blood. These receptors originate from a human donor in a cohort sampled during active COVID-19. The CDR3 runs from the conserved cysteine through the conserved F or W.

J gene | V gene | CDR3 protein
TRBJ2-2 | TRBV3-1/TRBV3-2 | CASSQDLGLAPTGELFF
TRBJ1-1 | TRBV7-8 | CASSPAQGAPGAFF
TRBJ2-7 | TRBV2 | CASSPAGVYEQYF
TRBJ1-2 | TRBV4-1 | CASSQDRTGTMTITYGYTF
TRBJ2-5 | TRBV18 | CASSPRAGGLETQYF
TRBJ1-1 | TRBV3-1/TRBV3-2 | CASSLRGRNTEAFF
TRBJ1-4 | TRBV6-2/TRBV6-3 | CASSPGVGKLFF
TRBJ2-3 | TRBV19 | CASSVTGTGNADTQYF
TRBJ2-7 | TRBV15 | CATSVKTGPTYEQYF
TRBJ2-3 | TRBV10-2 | CASGELSTDTQYF
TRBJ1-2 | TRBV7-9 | CASSVGEGYGYTF
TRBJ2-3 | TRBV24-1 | CATSQLPADTQYF
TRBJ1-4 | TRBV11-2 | CASSSYRGEKLFF
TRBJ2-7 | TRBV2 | CASSPLNEQYF